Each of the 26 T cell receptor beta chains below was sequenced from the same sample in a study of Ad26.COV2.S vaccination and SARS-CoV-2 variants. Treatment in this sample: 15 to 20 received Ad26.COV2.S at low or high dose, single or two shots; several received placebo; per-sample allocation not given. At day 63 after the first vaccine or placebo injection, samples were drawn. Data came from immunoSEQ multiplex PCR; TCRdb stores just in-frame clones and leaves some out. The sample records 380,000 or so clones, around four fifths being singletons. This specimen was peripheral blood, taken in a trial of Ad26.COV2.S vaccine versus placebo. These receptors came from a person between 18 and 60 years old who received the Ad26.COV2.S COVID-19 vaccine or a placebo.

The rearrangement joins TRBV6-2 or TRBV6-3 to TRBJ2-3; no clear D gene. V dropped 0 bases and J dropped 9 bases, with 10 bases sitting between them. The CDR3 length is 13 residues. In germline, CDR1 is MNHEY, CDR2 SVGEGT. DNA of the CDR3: TGTGCCAGCAGTTACTCCTCTCTGGGCACGCAGTATTTT. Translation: CASSYSSLGTQYF.

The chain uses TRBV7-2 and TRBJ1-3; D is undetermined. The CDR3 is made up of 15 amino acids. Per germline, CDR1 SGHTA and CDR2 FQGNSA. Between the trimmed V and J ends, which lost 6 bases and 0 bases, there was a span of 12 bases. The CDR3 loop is CASSLNGLSGNTIYF. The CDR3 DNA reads TGTGCCAGCAGTCTAAACGGGCTCTCTGGAAACACCATATATTTT.

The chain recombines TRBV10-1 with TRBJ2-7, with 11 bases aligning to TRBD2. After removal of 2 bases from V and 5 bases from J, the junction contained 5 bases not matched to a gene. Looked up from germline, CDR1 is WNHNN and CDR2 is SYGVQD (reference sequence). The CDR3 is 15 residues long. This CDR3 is CASSEGGTSGNEQYF. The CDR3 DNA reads TGCGCCAGCAGTGAGGGGGGGACTAGCGGTAACGAGCAGTACTTC.

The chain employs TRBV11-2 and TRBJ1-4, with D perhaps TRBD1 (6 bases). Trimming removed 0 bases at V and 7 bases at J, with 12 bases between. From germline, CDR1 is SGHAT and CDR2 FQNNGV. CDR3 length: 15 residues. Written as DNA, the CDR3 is TGTGCCAGCAGCTTAGAGACAGGCCCATTTGAAAAACTGTTTTTT. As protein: CASSLETGPFEKLFF.

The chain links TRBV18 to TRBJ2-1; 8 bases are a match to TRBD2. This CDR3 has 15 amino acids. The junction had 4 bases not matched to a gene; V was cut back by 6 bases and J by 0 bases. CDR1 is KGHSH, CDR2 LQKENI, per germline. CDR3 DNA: TGTGCCAGCTCCCTTGCGGGGGGCTCCTACAATGAGCAGTTCTTC. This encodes CASSLAGGSYNEQFF.

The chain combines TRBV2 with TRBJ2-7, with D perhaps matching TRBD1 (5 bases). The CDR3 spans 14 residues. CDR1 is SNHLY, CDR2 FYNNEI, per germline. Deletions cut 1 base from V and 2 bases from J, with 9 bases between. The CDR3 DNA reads TGTGCCAGCAGTGAAGGAGACAGAACCTACGAGCAGTACTTC. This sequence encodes CASSEGDRTYEQYF.

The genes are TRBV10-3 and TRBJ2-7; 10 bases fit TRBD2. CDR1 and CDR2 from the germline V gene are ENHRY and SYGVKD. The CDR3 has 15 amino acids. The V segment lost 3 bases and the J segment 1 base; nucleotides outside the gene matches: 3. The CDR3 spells CAISEELAGSYEQYF. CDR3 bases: TGTGCCATCAGTGAAGAACTAGCGGGGTCCTACGAGCAGTACTTC.

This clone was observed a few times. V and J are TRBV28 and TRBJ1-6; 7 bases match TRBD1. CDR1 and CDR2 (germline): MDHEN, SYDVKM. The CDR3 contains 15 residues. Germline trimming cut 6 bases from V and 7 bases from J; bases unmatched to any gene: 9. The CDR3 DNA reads TGTGCCAGCAGCCGCTCCGACAGGGAAAATTCACCCCTCCACTTT. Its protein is CASSRSDRENSPLHF.

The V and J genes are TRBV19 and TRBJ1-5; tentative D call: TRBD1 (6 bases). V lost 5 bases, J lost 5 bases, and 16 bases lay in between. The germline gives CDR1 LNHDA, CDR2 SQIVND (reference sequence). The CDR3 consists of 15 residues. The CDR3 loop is CASSSFREGDQPQHF. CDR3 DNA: TGTGCCAGTAGTTCGTTCAGGGAGGGGGATCAGCCCCAGCATTTT.

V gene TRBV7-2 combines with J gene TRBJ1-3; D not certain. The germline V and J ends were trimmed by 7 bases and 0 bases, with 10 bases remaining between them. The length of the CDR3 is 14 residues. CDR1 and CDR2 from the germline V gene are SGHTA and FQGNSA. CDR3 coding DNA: TGTGCCAGCAAGACGCAAAGCTCTGGAAACACCATATATTTT. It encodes CASKTQSSGNTIYF.

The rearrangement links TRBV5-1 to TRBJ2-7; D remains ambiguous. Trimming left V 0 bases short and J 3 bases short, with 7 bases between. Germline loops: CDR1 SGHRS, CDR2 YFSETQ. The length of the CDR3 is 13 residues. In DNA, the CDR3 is TGCGCCAGCAGCTTGGGGCCTAACTACGAGCAGTACTTC. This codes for CASSLGPNYEQYF.

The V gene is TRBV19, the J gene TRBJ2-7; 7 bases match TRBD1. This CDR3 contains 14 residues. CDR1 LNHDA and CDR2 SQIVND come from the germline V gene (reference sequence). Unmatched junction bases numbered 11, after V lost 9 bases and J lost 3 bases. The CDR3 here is CASRAQGNDYEQYF. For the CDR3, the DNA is TGTGCCAGCCGCGCACAGGGGAACGACTACGAGCAGTACTTC. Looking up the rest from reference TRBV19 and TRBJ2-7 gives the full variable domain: DGGITQSPKYLFRKEGQNVTLSCEQNLNHDAMYWYRQDPGQGLRLIYYSQIVNDFQKGDIAEGYSVSREKKESFPLTVTSAQKNPTAFYLCASRAQGNDYEQYFGPGTRLTVT.

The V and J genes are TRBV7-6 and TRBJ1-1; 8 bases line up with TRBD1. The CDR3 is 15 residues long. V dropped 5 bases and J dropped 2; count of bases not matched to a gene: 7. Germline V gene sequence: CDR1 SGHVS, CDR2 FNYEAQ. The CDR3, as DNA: TGTGCCAGCAGCCTCACAGGGGGAGAAAACACTGAAGCTTTCTTT. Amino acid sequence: CASSLTGGENTEAFF.

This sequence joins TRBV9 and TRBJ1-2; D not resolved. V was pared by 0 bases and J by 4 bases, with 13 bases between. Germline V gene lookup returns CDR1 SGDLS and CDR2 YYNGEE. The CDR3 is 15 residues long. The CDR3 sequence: CASSVDPGHSYGYTF. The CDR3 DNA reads TGTGCCAGCAGCGTAGATCCAGGCCACTCCTATGGCTACACCTTC.

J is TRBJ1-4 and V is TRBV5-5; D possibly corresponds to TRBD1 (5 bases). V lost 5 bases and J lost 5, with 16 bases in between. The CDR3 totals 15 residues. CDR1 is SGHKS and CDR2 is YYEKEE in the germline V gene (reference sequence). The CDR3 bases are TGTGCCAGCAGTCTACCCGGGGGACGGAATGAAAAACTGTTTTTT. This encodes CASSLPGGRNEKLFF.

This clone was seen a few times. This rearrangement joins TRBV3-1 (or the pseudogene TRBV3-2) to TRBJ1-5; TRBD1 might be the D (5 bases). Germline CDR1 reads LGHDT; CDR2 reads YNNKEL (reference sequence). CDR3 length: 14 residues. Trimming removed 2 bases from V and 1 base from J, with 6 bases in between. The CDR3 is CASSQRTSNQPQHF. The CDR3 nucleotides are TGTGCCAGCAGCCAAAGGACAAGCAATCAGCCCCAGCATTTT.

CDR3 residues: CASSSTGGEQFF. The CDR3 region has the DNA TGTGCCAGCAGCTCTACGGGCGGTGAGCAGTTCTTC. The rearrangement uses TRBV7-2 and TRBJ2-1; D is uncertain. From germline, CDR1 is SGHTA and CDR2 FQGNSA. Trimming shortened V by 4 bases and J by 9 bases, and 10 bases separated the two germline ends. This CDR3 has 12 amino acids.

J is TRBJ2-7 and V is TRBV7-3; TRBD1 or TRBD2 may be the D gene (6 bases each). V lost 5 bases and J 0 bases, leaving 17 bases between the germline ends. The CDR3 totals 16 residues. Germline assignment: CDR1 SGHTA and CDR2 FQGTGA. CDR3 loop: CASSPKGGSRSYEQYF. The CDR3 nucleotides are TGTGCCAGCAGCCCAAAGGGGGGCTCTCGCTCCTACGAGCAGTACTTC.

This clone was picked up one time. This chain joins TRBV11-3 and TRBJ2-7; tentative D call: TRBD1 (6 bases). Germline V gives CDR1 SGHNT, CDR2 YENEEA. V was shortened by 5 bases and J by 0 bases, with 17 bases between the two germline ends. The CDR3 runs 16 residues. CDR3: CASSPSTGRSSYEQYF. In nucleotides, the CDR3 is TGTGCCAGCAGCCCGAGTACAGGGAGATCCTCCTACGAGCAGTACTTC.

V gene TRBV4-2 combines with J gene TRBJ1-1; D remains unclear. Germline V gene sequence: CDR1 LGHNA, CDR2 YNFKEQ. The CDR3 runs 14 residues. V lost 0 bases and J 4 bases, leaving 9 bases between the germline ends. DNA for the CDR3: TGTGCCAGCAGCCAAGACATTTATTTCACTGAAGCTTTCTTT. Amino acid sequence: CASSQDIYFTEAFF.

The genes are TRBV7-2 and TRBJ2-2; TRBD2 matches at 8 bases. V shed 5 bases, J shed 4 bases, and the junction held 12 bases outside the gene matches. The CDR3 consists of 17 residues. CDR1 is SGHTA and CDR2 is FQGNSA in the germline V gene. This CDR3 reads CASSRDYQRGRTGELFF. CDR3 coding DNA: TGTGCCAGCAGCCGTGACTATCAGCGGGGGCGCACCGGGGAGCTGTTTTTT. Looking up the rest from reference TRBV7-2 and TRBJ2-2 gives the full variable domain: GAGVSQSPSNKVTEKGKDVELRCDPISGHTALYWYRQSLGQGLEFLIYFQGNSAPDKSGLPSDRFSAERTGGSVSTLTIQRTQQEDSAVYLCASSRDYQRGRTGELFFGEGSRLTVL.

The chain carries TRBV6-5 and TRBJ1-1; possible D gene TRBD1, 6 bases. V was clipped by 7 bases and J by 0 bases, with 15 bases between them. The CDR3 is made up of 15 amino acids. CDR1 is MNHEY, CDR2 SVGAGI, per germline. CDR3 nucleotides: TGTGCCAGCACCCGAGCAGGGGTCATGAACACTGAAGCTTTCTTT. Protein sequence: CASTRAGVMNTEAFF.

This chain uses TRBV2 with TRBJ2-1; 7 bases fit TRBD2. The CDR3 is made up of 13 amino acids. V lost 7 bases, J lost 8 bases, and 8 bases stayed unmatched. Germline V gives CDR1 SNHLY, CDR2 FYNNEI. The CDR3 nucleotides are TGTGCCAGCAACTTGCGGGAGATCCATGAGCAGTTCTTC. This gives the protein CASNLREIHEQFF. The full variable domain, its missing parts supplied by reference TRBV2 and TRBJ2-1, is EPEVTQTPSHQVTQMGQEVILRCVPISNHLYFYWYRQILGQKVEFLVSFYNNEISEKSEIFDDQFSVERPDGSNFTLKIRSTKLEDSAMYFCASNLREIHEQFFGPGTRLTVL.

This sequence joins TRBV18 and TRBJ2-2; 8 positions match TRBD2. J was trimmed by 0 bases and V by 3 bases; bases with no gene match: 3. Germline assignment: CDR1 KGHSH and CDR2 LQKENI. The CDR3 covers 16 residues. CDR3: CASSPSSGSNTGELFF. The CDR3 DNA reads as TGTGCCAGCTCACCCTCTAGCGGGTCGAACACCGGGGAGCTGTTTTTT.

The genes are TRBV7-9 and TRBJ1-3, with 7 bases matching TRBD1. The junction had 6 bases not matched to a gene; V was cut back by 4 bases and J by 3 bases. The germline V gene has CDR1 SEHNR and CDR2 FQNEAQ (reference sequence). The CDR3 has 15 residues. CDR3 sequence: CASSWGDRDGNTIYF. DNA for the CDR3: TGTGCCAGCAGCTGGGGGGACAGAGATGGAAACACCATATATTTT.

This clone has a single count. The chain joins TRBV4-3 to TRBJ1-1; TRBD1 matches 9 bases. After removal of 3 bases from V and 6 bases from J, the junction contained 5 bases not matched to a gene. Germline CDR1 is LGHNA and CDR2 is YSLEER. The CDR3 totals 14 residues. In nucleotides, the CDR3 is TGCGCCAGCAGCCAGCCGGGACAGGGCTCTGAAGCTTTCTTT. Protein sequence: CASSQPGQGSEAFF.